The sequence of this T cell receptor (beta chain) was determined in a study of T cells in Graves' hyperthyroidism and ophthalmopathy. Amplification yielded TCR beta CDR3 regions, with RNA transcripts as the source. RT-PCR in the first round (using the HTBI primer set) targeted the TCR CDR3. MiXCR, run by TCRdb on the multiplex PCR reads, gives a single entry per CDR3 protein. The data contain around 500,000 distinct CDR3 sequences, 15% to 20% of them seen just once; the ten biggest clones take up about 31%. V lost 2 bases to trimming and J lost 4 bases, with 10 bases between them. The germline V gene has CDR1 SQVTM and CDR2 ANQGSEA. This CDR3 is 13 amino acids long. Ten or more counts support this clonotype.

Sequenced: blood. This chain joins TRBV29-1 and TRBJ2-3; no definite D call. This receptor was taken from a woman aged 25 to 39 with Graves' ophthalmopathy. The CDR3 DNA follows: TGCAGCGTTGAAAAAACTTGGTCAGATACGCAGTATTTT. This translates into CSVEKTWSDTQYF.